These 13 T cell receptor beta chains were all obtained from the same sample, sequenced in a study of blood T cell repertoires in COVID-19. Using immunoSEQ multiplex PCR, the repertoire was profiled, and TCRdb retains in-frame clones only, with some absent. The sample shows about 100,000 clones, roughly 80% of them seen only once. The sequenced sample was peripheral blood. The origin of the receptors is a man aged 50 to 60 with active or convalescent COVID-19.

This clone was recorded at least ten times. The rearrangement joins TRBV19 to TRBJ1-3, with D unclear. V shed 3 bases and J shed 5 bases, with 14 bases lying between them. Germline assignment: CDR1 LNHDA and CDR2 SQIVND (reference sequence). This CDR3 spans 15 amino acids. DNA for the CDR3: TGTGCCAGTAGTATGCTGGACTTATCGAGAAACACCATATATTTT. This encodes CASSMLDLSRNTIYF.

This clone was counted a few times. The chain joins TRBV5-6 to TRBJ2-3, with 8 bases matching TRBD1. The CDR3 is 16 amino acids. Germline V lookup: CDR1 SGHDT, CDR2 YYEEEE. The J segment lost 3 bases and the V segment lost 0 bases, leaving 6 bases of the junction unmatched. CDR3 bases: TGTGCCAGCAGCTTGGTGGGAGGACAGGGTACAGATACGCAGTATTTT. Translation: CASSLVGGQGTDTQYF.

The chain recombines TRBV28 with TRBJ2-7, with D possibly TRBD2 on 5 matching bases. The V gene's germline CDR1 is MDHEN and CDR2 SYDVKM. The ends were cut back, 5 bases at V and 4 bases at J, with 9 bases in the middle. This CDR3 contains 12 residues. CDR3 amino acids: CASSVPGYEQYF. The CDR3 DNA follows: TGTGCCAGCAGTGTCCCGGGATACGAGCAGTACTTC.

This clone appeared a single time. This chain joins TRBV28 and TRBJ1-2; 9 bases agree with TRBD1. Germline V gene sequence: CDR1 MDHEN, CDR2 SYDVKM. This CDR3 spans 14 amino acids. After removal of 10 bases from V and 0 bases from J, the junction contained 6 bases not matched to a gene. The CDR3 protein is CANQRQGANYGYTF. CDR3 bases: TGTGCCAACCAAAGACAGGGGGCTAACTATGGCTACACCTTC.

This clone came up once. As DNA, the CDR3 is TGTGCCAGCAGTGAAGGGACAGGAGTAACCTACGAGCAGTACTTC. Translated: CASSEGTGVTYEQYF. V and J are TRBV2 and TRBJ2-7; 7 bases map to TRBD1. V lost 1 base and J lost 2; bases outside the gene matches: 5. The CDR3 is 15 amino acids. Germline values: CDR1 SNHLY, CDR2 FYNNEI.

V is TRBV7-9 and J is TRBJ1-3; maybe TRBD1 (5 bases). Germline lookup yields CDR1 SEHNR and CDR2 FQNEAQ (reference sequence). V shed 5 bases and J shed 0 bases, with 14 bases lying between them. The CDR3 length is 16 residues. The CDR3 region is CASSTYRLLSGNTIYF. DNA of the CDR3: TGTGCCAGCAGCACTTACAGGCTGCTCTCTGGAAACACCATATATTTT.

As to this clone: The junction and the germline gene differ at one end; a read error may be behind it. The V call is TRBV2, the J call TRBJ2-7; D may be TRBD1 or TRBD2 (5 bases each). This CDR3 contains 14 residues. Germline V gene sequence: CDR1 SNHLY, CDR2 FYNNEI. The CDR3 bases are TGTGCCAGCAGTAAAGCGGAGTCGGACATGGGGCAGTACTTC. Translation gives CASSKAESDMGQYF.

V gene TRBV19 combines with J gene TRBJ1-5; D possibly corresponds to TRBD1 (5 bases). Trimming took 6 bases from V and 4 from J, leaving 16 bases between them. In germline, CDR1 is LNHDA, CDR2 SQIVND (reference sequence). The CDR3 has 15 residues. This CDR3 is CASRDSSFPNQPQHF. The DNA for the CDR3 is TGTGCCAGTAGAGACAGTTCTTTCCCAAATCAGCCCCAGCATTTT.

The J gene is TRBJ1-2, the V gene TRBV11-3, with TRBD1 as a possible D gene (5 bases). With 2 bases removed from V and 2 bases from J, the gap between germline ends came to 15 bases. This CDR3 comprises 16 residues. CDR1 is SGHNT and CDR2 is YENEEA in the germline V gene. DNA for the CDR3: TGTGCCAGCAGCTTAAATGGGGCGCCACTGAACTATGGCTACACCTTC. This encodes CASSLNGAPLNYGYTF.

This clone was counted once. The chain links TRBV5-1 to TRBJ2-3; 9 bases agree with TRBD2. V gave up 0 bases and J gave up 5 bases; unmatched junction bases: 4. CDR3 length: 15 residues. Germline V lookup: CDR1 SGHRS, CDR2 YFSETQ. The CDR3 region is CASSLGGRAEDTQYF. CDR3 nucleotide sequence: TGCGCCAGCAGCTTGGGCGGGAGGGCCGAAGATACGCAGTATTTT.

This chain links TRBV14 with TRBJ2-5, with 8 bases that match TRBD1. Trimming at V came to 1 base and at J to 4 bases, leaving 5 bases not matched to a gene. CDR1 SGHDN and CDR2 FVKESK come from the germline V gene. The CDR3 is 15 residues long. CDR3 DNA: TGTGCCAGCAGCCAAGCATCAACAGGGGGAGAGACCCAGTACTTC. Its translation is CASSQASTGGETQYF.

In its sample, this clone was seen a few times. The CDR3 spells CASSGDYLDEQFF. The CDR3 DNA reads as TGTGCCAGCAGCGGGGACTATTTGGATGAGCAGTTCTTC. The chain joins TRBV11-3 to TRBJ2-1; the match to TRBD2 covers 7 bases. The germline gives CDR1 SGHNT, CDR2 YENEEA. With V trimmed by 5 bases and J by 8 bases, 6 bases remained unmatched. This CDR3 has 13 amino acids.

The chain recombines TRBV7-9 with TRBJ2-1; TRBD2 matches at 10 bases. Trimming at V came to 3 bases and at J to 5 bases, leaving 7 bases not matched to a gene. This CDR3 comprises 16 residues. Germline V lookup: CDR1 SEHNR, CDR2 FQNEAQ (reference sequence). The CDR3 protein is CASSFEAGGPNNEQFF. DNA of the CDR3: TGTGCCAGCAGCTTCGAAGCGGGAGGGCCAAACAATGAGCAGTTCTTC. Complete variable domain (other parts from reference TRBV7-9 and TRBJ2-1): DTGVSQNPRHKITKRGQNVTFRCDPISEHNRLYWYRQTLGQGPEFLTYFQNEAQLEKSRLLSDRFSAERPKGSFSTLEIQRTEQGDSAMYLCASSFEAGGPNNEQFFGPGTRLTVL.